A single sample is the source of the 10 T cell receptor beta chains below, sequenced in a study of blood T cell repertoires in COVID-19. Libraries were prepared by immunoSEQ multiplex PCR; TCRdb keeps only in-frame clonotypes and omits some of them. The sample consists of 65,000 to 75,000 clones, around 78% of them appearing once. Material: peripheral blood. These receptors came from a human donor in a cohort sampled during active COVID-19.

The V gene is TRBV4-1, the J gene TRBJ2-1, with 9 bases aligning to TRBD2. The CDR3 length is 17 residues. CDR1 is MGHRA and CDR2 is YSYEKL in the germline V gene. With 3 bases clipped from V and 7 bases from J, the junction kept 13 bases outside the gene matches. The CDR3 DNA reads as TGCGCCAGCAGCCAGGGGGTAGCGGGAGCCCGGAGGAATGAGCAGTTCTTC. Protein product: CASSQGVAGARRNEQFF.

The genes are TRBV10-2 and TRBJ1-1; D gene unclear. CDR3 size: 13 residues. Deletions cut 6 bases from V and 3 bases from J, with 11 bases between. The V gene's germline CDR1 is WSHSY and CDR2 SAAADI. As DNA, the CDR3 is TGCGCCAGCAGCCAGAGGGTCGACACTGAAGCTTTCTTT. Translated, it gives CASSQRVDTEAFF.

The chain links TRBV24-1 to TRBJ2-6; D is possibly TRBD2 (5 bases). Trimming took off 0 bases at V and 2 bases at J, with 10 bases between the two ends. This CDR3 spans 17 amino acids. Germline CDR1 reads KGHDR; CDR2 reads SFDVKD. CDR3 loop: CATSDLSSGTGANVLTF. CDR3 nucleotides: TGTGCCACCAGTGATTTGAGTTCGGGGACTGGGGCCAACGTCCTGACTTTC.

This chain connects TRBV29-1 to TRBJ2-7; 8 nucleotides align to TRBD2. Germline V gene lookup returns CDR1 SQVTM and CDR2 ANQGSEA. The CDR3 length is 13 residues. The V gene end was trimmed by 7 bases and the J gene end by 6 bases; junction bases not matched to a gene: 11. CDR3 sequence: CSALNGRAAEQYF. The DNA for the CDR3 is TGCAGCGCGCTTAACGGGAGGGCCGCCGAGCAGTACTTC.

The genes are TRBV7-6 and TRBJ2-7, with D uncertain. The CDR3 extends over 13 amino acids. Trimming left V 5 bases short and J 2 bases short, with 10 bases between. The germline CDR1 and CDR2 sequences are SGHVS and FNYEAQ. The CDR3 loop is CASSVGYPYEQYF. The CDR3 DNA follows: TGTGCCAGCAGCGTCGGGTATCCCTACGAGCAGTACTTC.

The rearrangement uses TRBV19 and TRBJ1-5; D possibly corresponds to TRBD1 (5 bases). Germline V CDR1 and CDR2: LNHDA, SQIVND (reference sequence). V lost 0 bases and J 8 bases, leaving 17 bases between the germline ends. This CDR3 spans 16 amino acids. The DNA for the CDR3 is TGTGCCAGTAGTATAGATCTGACAGTCCGCGTCGAGCCCCAGCATTTT. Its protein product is CASSIDLTVRVEPQHF. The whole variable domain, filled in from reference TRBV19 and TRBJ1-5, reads DGGITQSPKYLFRKEGQNVTLSCEQNLNHDAMYWYRQDPGQGLRLIYYSQIVNDFQKGDIAEGYSVSREKKESFPLTVTSAQKNPTAFYLCASSIDLTVRVEPQHFGDGTRLSIL.

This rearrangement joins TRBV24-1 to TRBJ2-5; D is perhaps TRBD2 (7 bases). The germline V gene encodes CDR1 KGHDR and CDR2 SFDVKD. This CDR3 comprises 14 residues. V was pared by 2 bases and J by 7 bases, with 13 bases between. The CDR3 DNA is TGTGCCACCAGTGATTCCGGACAGCGGGGGACCCAGTACTTC. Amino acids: CATSDSGQRGTQYF.

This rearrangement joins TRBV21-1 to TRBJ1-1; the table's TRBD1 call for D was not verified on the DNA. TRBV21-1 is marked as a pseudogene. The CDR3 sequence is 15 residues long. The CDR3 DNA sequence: TGTGCCAGCAGCAAAAGATGGGGGCAGCGCATTGAAGCTTTCTTT. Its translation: CASSKRWGQRIEAFF.

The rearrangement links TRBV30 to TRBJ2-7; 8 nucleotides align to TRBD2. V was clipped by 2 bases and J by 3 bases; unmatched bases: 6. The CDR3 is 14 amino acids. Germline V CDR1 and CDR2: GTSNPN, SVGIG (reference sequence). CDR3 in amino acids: CAWSPLSGDYEQYF. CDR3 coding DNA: TGTGCCTGGAGTCCCCTTAGCGGGGACTACGAGCAGTACTTC. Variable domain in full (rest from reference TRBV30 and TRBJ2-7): SQTIHQWPATLVQPVGSPLSLECTVEGTSNPNLYWYRQAAGRGLQLLFYSVGIGQISSEVPQNLSASRPQDRQFILSSKKLLLSDSGFYLCAWSPLSGDYEQYFGPGTRLTVT.

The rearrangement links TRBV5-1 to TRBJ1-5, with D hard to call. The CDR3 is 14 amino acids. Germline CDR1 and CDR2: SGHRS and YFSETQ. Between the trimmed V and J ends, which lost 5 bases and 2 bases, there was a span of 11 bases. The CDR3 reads CASSAGERNQPQHF. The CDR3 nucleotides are TGCGCCAGCAGTGCCGGGGAACGCAATCAGCCCCAGCATTTT. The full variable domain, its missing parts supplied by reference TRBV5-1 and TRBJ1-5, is KAGVTQTPRYLIKTRGQQVTLSCSPISGHRSVSWYQQTPGQGLQFLFEYFSETQRNKGNFPGRFSGRQFSNSRSEMNVSTLELGDSALYLCASSAGERNQPQHFGDGTRLSIL.